The T cell receptor (beta chain) under discussion was sequenced for a study of blood T cell repertoires in COVID-19. The wider study: The cDNA or gDNA used as material had been derived from T cells, B-cell-depleted T cells, or PBMCs.

Study processing details: The authors estimated nucleated cell counts from reference gene primer amplification. Libraries were prepared by immunoSEQ multiplex PCR; TCRdb keeps only in-frame clonotypes and omits some of them. The DNA was the basis for D and trimming; V, J and clone size are from that table. The sample yields approximately 280,000 clones, roughly 86% seen once. This TCR was sampled from a woman aged 30 to 39 who had recovered from COVID-19. The sequenced sample was peripheral blood.

As DNA, the CDR3 is TGTGCCAGCAGTTACGAAGGGGGACGCGGCTACACCTTC. This gives the protein CASSYEGGRGYTF. The chain joins TRBV6-5 to TRBJ1-2, with a possible D match to TRBD1 (6 bases). This CDR3 has 13 residues. V lost 2 bases to trimming and J lost 8 bases, with 12 bases between them. Germline CDR1 MNHEY, CDR2 SVGAGI.